This T cell receptor beta chain was captured by sequencing in a study of blood T cell repertoires in COVID-19. Study-level information: Acute and convalescent COVID-19 samples came from the United States, Italy and Spain. PBMCs, B-cell-depleted T cells, or T cells provided the cDNA or gDNA that made up the material.

Losses at the gene ends were 2 bases for V and 9 bases for J; bases not matched to a gene: 13. CDR1 and CDR2 from the germline V gene are SGHRS and YFSETQ. This CDR3 is built from 15 residues. Methods used by the authors: Reference gene primer amplification yielded estimated nucleated cell counts. TCRdb's table, derived via immunoSEQ multiplex PCR, lists solely in-frame clones and lacks some. The V and J calls and clone size are taken from that table; D and trimming were inferred from the DNA. The sample carries about 150,000 clones, less than 90% recorded once. The sequenced material came from peripheral blood. The chain is built from TRBV5-1 and TRBJ1-2; TRBD1 matches at 7 bases. The clonotype comes from a man aged 18 to 29 with active or convalescent COVID-19. The CDR3 nucleotides are TGCGCCAGCAGCTTACGTCCTGGGACAGAATACAGCTACACCTTC. Amino acid sequence: CASSLRPGTEYSYTF.